This T cell receptor beta chain was captured in a study of CD8+ T cells in alopecia areata. Background on the study: Each day, treated patients took oral tofacitinib twice, at 5 to 10 mg per dose.

V shed 5 bases, J shed 7 bases, and the junction held 5 bases outside the gene matches. Germline V gene data show CDR1 as MNHNY and CDR2 as SVGAGI (reference sequence). The CDR3 spans 14 residues. PBMCs, the starting material, were the source of sorted CD4+ and CD8+ T cells. Extracted RNA was reverse transcribed, and the resulting cDNA served as sequencing template. Profiled with immunoSEQ multiplex PCR; TCRdb holds only in-frame clones, not every one. The repertoire has 200,000 to 250,000 clones, 50% to 70% of them found once; the top ten carry approximately 0.5%. The TCR comes from a human donor with alopecia areata. V and J are TRBV6-6 and TRBJ2-2; 9 bases fit TRBD1. This material consisted of CD4+ T cells sorted from blood, taken at week 0. The CDR3 nucleotides read TGTGCCAGCAGTAAGGGACAGGGAAACGGGGAGCTGTTTTTT. Translating gives CASSKGQGNGELFF.